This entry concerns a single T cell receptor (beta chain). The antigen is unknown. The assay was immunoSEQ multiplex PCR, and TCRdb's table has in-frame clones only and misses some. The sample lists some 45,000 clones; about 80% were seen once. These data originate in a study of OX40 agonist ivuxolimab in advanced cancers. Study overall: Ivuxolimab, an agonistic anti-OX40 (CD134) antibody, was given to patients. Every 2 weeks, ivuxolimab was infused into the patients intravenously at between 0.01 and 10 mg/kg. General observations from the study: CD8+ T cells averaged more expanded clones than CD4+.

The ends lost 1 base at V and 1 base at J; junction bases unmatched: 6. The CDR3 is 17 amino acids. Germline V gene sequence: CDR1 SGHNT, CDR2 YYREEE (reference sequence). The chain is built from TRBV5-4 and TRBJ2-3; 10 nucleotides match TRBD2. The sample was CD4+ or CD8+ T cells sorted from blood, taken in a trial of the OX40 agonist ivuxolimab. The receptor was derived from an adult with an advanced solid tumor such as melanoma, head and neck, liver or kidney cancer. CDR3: CASSLSLAGVGTDTQYF. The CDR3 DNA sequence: TGTGCCAGCAGCTTGTCCCTAGCGGGAGTGGGCACAGATACGCAGTATTTT.